The source of this T cell receptor beta chain is a study of yellow fever vaccine responses in identical twins. Study observations and caveats: Twins' vaccine T cell responses reportedly seemed partly convergent and partly personalized.

About this clonotype: Its target is not known.

TCRdb re-called the RT-PCR reads with MiXCR, one entry per CDR3 protein. The table has about 1,700 distinct CDR3 sequences, about 90% seen once; the top ten hold under 6.5%. After removal of 5 bases from V and 3 bases from J, the junction contained 7 bases not matched to a gene. The CDR3 has 15 amino acids. Looked up from germline, CDR1 is SNHLY and CDR2 is FYNNEI. J is TRBJ2-5 and V is TRBV2, with 9 nucleotides matching TRBD1. The sequencing here drew on T cells from blood (PBMCs), unsorted or a sorted subset (not recorded which), taken before or after yellow fever vaccination (not recorded which). This receptor was obtained from a woman younger than 35 who received the yellow fever vaccine. The CDR3 reads CASSPRGDREETQYF. CDR3 nucleotide sequence: TGTGCCAGCAGTCCAAGGGGGGACAGGGAAGAGACCCAGTACTTC.